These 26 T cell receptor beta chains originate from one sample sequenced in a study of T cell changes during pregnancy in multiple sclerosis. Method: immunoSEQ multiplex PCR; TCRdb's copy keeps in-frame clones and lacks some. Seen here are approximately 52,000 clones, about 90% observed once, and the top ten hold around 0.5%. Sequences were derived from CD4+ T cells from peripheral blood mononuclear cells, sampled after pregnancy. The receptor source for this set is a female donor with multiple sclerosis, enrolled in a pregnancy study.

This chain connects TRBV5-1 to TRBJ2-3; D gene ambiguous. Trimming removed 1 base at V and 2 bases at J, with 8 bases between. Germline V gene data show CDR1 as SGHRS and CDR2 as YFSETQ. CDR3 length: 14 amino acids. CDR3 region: CASSLNLYTDTQYF. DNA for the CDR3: TGCGCCAGCAGCTTGAACTTATACACAGATACGCAGTATTTT.

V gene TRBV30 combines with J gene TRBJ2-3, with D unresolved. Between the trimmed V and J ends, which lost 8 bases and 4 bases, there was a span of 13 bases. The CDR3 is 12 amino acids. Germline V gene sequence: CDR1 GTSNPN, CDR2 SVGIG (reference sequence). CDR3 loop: CAGNVAADTQYF. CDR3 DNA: TGTGCCGGGAACGTGGCGGCAGATACGCAGTATTTT.

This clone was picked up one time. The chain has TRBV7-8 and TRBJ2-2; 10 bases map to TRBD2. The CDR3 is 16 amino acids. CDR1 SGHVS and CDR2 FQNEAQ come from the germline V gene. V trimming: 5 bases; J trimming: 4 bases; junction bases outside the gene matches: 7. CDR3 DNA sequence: TGTGCCAGCAGCACCTTAGCGGGAGGATCCACCGGGGAGCTGTTTTTT. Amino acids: CASSTLAGGSTGELFF.

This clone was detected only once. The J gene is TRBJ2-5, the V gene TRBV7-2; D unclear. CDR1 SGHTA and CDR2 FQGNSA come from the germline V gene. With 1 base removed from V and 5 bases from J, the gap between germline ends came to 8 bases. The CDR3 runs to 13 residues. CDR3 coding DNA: TGTGCCAGCAGCTTAGTCCAGAGGGAGACCCAGTACTTC. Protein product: CASSLVQRETQYF.

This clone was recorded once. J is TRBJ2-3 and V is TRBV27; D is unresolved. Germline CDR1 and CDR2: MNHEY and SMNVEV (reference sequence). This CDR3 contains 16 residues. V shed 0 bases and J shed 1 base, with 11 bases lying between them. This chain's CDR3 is CASSLSVGSGTDTQYF. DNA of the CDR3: TGTGCCAGCAGTTTATCTGTGGGCAGTGGCACAGATACGCAGTATTTT.

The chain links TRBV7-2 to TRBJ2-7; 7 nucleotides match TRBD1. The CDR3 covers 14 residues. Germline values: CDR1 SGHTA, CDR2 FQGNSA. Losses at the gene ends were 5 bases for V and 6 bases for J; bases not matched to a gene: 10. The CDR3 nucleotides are TGTGCCAGCAGCACTCACTTGGGACAGTTCGAGCAGTACTTC. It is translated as CASSTHLGQFEQYF.

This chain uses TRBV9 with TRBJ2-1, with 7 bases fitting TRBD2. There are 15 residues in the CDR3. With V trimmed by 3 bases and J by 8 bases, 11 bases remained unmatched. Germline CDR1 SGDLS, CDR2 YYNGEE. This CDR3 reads CASSEAGGGMDEQFF. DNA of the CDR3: TGTGCCAGCAGCGAGGCCGGGGGAGGGATGGATGAGCAGTTCTTC.

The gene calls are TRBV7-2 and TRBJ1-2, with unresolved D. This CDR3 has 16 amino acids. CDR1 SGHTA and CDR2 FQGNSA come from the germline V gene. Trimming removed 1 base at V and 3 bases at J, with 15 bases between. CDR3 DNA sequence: TGTGCCAGCAGCTTAGATATGGGCTTCGGCTACTATGGCTACACCTTC. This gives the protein CASSLDMGFGYYGYTF. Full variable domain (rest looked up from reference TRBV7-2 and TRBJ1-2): GAGVSQSPSNKVTEKGKDVELRCDPISGHTALYWYRQSLGQGLEFLIYFQGNSAPDKSGLPSDRFSAERTGGSVSTLTIQRTQQEDSAVYLCASSLDMGFGYYGYTFGSGTRLTVV.

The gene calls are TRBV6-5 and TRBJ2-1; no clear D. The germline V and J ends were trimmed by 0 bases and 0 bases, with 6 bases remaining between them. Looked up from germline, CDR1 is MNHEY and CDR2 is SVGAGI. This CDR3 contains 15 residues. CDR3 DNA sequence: TGTGCCAGCAGTTACTCCCGGAGCTCCTACAATGAGCAGTTCTTC. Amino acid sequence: CASSYSRSSYNEQFF.

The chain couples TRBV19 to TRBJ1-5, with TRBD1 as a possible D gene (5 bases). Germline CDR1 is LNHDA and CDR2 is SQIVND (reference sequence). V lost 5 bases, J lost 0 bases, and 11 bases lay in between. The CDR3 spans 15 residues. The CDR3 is CASSRGGDSNQPQHF. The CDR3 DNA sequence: TGTGCCAGTAGTCGGGGGGGAGATAGCAATCAGCCCCAGCATTTT. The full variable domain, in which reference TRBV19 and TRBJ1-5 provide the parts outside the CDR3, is DGGITQSPKYLFRKEGQNVTLSCEQNLNHDAMYWYRQDPGQGLRLIYYSQIVNDFQKGDIAEGYSVSREKKESFPLTVTSAQKNPTAFYLCASSRGGDSNQPQHFGDGTRLSIL.

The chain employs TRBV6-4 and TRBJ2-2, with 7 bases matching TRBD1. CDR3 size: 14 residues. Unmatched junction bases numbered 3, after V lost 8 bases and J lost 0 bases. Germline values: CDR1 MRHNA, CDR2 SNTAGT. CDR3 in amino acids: CASGDSANTGELFF. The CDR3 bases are TGTGCCAGCGGGGACAGCGCGAACACCGGGGAGCTGTTTTTT.

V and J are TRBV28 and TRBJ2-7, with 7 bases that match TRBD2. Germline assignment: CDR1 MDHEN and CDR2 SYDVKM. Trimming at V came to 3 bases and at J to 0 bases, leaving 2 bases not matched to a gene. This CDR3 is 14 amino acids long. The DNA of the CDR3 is TGTGCCAGCAGTTTGGGCGGGAGCTCCTACGAGCAGTACTTC. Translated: CASSLGGSSYEQYF.

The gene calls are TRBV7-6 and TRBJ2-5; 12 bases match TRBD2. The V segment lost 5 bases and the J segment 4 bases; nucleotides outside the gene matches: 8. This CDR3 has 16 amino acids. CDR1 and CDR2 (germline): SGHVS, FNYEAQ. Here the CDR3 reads CASSPRLAGVLETQYF. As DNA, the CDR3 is TGTGCCAGCAGCCCCCGACTAGCGGGAGTATTAGAGACCCAGTACTTC.

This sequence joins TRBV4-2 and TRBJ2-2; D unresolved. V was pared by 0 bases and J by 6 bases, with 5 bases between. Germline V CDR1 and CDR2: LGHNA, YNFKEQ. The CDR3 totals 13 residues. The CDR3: CASSQDGPGELFF. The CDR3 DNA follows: TGTGCCAGCAGCCAAGATGGGCCCGGGGAGCTGTTTTTT.

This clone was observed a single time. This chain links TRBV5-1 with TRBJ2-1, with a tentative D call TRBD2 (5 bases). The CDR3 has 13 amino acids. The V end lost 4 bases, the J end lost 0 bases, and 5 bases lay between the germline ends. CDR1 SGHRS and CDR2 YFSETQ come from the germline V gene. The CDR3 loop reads CASSRDSYNEQFF. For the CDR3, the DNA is TGCGCCAGCAGCCGGGACTCCTACAATGAGCAGTTCTTC.

The CDR3 loop reads CASSRALGSSYNEQFF. The CDR3 DNA follows: TGTGCCAGCTCAAGAGCGTTGGGGAGCTCCTACAATGAGCAGTTCTTC. The chain combines TRBV18 with TRBJ2-1, with a tentative D call TRBD2 (5 bases). The CDR3 length is 16 residues. Germline lookup yields CDR1 KGHSH and CDR2 LQKENI. V lost 5 bases to trimming and J lost 0 bases, with 14 bases between them.

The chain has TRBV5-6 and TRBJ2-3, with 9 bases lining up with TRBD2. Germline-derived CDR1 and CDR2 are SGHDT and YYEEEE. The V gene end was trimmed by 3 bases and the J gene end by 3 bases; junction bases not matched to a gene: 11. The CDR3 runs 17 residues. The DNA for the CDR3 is TGTGCCAGCAGCTCCAATAGCGGGAGAGAGTTTACAGATACGCAGTATTTT. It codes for CASSSNSGREFTDTQYF.

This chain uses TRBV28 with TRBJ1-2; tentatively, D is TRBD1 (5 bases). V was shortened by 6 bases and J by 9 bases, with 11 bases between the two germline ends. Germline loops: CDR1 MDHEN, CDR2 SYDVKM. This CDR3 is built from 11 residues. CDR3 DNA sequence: TGTGCCAGCAGCCAGGGTTTCAGCTACACCTTC. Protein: CASSQGFSYTF.

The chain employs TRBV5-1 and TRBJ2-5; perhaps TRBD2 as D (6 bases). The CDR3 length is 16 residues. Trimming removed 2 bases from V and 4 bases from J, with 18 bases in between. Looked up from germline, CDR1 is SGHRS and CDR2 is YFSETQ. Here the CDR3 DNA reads TGCGCCAGCAGCTTACTGGCGGGACTTCTCGGAGAGACCCAGTACTTC. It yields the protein CASSLLAGLLGETQYF.

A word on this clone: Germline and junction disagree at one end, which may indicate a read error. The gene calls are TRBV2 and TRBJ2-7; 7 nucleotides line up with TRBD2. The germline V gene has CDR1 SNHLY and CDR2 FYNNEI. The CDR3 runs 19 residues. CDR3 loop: CASSEEASGPSLSSYEQYF. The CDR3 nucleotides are TGTGCCAGCAGCGAAGAGGCTAGCGGACCCTCCCTTTCCTCCTACGAGCAGTACTTC.

The CDR3 DNA is TGTGCCAGCAGCCAAGGGAGCGGGAGGTTCCAATACGAGCAGTACTTC. This codes for CASSQGSGRFQYEQYF. The V and J genes are TRBV14 and TRBJ2-7; TRBD2 matches at 9 bases. Germline values: CDR1 SGHDN, CDR2 FVKESK. Losses at the gene ends were 1 base for V and 4 bases for J; bases not matched to a gene: 8. The length of the CDR3 is 16 residues.

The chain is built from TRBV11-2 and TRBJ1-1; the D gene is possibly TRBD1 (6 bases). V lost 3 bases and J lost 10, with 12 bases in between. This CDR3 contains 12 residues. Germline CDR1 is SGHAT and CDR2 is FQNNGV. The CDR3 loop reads CASSFFTGSAFF. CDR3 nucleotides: TGTGCCAGCAGCTTCTTCACAGGGTCAGCTTTCTTT.

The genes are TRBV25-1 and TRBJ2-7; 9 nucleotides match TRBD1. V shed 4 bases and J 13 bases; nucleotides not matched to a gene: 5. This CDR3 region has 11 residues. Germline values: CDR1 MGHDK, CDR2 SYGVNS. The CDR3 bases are TGTGCCAGCAGTGCAGGGACAGGGCACTACTTC. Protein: CASSAGTGHYF.

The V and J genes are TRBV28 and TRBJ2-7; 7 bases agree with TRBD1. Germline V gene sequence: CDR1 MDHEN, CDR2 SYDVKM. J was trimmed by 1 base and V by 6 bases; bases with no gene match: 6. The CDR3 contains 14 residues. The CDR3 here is CASSRQGYSYEQYF. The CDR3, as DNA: TGTGCCAGCAGCCGACAGGGTTATTCCTACGAGCAGTACTTC. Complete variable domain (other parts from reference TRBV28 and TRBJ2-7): DVKVTQSSRYLVKRTGEKVFLECVQDMDHENMFWYRQDPGLGLRLIYFSYDVKMKEKGDIPEGYSVSREKKERFSLILESASTNQTSMYLCASSRQGYSYEQYFGPGTRLTVT.

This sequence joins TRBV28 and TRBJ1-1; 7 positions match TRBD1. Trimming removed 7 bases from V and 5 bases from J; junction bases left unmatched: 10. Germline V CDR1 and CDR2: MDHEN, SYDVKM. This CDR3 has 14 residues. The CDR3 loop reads CASIVGGASTEAFF. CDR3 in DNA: TGTGCCAGCATCGTAGGGGGCGCTTCAACTGAAGCTTTCTTT. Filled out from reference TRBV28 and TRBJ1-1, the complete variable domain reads DVKVTQSSRYLVKRTGEKVFLECVQDMDHENMFWYRQDPGLGLRLIYFSYDVKMKEKGDIPEGYSVSREKKERFSLILESASTNQTSMYLCASIVGGASTEAFFGQGTRLTVV.

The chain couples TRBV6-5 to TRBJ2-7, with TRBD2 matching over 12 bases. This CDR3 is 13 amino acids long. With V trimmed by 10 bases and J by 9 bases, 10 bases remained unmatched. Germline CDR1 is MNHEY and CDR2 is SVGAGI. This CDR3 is CATRGLAGGRQYF. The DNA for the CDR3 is TGTGCCACCAGGGGCCTAGCGGGAGGGCGGCAGTACTTC.